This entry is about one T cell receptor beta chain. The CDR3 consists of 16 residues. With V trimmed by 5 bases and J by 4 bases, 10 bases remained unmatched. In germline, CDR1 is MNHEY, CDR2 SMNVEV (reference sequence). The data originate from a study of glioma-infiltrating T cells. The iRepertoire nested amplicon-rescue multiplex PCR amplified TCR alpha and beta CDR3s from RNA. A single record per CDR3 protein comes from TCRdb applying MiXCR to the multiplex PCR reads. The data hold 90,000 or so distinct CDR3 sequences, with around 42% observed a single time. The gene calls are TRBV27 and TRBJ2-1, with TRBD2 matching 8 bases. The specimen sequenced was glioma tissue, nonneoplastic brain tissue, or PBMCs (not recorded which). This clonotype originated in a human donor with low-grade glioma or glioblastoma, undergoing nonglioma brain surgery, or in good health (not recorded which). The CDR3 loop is CASSTDSGSVYNEQFF. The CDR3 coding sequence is TGTGCCAGCAGTACCGACAGCGGGAGCGTTTACAATGAGCAGTTCTTC.